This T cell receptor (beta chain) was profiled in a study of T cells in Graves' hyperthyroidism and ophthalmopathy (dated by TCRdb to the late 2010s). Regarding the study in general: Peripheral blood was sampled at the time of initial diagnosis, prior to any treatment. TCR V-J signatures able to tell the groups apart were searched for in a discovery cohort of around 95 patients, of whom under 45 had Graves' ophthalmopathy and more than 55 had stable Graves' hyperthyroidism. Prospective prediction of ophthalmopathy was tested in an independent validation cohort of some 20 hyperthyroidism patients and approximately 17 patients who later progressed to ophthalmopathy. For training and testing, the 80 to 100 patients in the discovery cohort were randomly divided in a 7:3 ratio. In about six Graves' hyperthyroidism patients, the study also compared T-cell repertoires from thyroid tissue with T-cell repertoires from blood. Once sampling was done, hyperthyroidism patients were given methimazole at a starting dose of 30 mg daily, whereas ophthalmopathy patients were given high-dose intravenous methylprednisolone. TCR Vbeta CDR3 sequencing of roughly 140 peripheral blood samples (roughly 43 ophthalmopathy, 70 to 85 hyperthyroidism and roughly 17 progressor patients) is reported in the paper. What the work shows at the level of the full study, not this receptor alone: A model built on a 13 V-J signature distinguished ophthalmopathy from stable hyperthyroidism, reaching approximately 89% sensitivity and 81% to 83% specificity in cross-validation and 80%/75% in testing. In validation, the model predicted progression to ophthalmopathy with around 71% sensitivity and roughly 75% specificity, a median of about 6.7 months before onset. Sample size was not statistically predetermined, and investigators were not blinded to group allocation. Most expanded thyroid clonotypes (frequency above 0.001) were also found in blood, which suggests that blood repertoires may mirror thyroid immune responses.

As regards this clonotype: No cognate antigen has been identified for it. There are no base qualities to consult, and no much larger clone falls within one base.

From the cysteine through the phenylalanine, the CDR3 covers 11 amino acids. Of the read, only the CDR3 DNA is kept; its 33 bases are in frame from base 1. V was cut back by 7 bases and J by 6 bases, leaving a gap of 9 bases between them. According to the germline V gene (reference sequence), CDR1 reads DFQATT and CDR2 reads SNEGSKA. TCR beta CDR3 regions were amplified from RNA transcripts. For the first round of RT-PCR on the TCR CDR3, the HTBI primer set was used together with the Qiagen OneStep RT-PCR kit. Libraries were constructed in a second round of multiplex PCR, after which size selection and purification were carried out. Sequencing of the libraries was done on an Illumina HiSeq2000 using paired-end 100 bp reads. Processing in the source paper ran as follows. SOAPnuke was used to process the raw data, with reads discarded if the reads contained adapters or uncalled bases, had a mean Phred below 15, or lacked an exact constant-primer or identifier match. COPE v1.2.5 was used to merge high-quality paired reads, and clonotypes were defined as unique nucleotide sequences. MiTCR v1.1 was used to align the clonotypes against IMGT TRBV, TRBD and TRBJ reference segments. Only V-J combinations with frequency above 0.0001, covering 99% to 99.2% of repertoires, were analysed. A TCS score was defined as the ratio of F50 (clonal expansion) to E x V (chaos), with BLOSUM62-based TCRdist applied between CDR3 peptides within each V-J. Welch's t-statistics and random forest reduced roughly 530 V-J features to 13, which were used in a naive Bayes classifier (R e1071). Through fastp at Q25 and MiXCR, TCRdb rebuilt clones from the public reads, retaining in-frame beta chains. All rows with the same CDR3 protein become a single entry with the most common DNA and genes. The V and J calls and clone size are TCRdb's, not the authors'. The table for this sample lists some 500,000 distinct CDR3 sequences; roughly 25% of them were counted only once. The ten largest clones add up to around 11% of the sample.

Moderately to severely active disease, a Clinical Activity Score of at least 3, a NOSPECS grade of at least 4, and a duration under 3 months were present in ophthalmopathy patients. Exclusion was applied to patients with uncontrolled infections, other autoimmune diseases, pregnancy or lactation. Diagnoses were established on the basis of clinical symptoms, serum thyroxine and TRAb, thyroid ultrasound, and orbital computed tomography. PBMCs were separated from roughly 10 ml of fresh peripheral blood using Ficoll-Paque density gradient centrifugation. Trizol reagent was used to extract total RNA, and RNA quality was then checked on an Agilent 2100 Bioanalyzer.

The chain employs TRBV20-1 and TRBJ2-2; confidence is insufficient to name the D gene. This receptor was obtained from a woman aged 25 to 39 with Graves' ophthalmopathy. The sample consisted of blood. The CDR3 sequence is CSVRAPGELFF. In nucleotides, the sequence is TGCAGTGTGAGAGCGCCCGGGGAGCTGTTTTTT.